This TCR beta chain was obtained from a study of CD8 T cells in ankylosing spondylitis. As for this clonotype: Its antigen is not identified.

The germline CDR1 and CDR2 sequences are DFQATT and SNEGSKA (reference sequence). Trimming took 1 base from V and 4 from J; bases not matched to a gene: 8. This CDR3 spans 16 amino acids. Findings of the study overall: Before this, some motif variants had been reported in reactive arthritis synovial fluid and blood. Blood of patients with ankylosing spondylitis appeared to be characterized by a TCR beta motif of about eight highly homologous variants. Reportedly, significant enrichment of disease-linked clones occurred in matched ankylosing spondylitis synovial fluid.

For TCR beta, libraries came from quantitative 5'-RACE with molecular barcodes. Each CDR3 protein gets one entry after TCRdb re-called the 5' RACE reads with MiXCR. The sample carries about 360,000 distinct CDR3 sequences, around 20% recorded once. The TCR originated in a male donor with ankylosing spondylitis or in good health (not recorded which). The V and J genes are TRBV20-1 and TRBJ2-5; 11 positions agree with TRBD2. The sequencing sample was made of blood, either unsorted or a sorted T cell fraction (not recorded which). As DNA, the CDR3 is TGCAGTGCTAGAGGAATGGGACTAGCGGAAGGAGAGACCCAGTACTTC. This translates into CSARGMGLAEGETQYF.